The entry below describes one TCR beta chain. Its specificity is not known. PCR primers comprised 60 Vbeta and 13 Jbeta primers. Assay used: immunoSEQ multiplex PCR; TCRdb lists only in-frame clones, some missing. The table has roughly 150,000 clones, over 80% seen once. The data were obtained in a study of cytomegalovirus exposure and HLA in healthy donors. Regarding the study as a whole: Across donors, sequencing depth was assumed by presence/absence analyses to be roughly uniform. Differences between HLA loci emerged in a later analysis of TCR association rates, with DRB1 most and HLA-C fewest. Researchers reported in a later analysis that common viral pathogens appeared linked to several top clusters.

This CDR3 has 14 amino acids. The germline V gene encodes CDR1 MNHEY and CDR2 SMNVEV (reference sequence). V shed 6 bases, J shed 3 bases, and the junction held 8 bases outside the gene matches. The chain carries TRBV27 and TRBJ2-7; 7 bases line up with TRBD1. The receptor was derived from a man aged 45 to 65 in good health and CMV-seropositive. Source material: PBMCs. This chain's CDR3 is CASRYNRDSYEQYF. CDR3 in DNA: TGTGCCAGCAGATATAACCGGGACAGCTACGAGCAGTACTTC.